The clone carrying this TCR beta chain has a handful of counts. The record originates from a study of blood T cells in healthy people across ages. The authors drew ten milliliters of peripheral blood from each donor. The second PCR ran about 6 to 12 cycles with a sample-barcoded 5' primer and J-beta primers. TCRdb analysed the 5' RACE reads with MiXCR anew, one entry per CDR3 protein. The sample shows more than 650,000 distinct CDR3 sequences, 22% of them seen only once. This clonotype was sampled from a man between 65 and 85 years old in good health. Material: blood.

This CDR3 reads CASSLEGRLGNTIYF. The CDR3 nucleotides read TGTGCCAGCAGCTTAGAGGGCCGTTTGGGAAACACCATATATTTT. This chain links TRBV7-3 with TRBJ1-3; no firm D call. There are 15 residues in the CDR3. Germline V lookup: CDR1 SGHTA, CDR2 FQGTGA. Trimming pared 2 bases from V and 4 bases from J, leaving 12 bases between.